This TCR beta chain was captured by sequencing in a study of CD8+ T cells in alopecia areata. Overall study: At a dose of 5 to 10 mg twice daily, oral tofacitinib was given to treated patients.

Sequencing relied on a cDNA template that was reverse transcribed from extracted RNA. The protocol was immunoSEQ multiplex PCR, while the TCRdb copy is restricted to in-frame clones and leaves out a portion. The repertoire holds some 20,000 clones, under 75% seen once, with 6.1% in the top ten. Patients with alopecia areata provided lesional scalp punch biopsies as well as peripheral blood. This CDR3 region has 15 residues. V was pared by 6 bases and J by 2 bases, with 15 bases between. Germline CDR1 MNHEY, CDR2 SVGAGI. The table lists this clone with a few counts. Its target is unknown. Points from the study as a whole: Between patients, shared TCR sequences were less clear than in mice. This was possibly due in part to HLA diversity in the patient population. Affected lesional scalp, above all in alopecia totalis/universalis, was more clonal than normal scalp.

The chain couples TRBV6-5 to TRBJ2-3, with D unclear. This clonotype was sampled from a human donor with alopecia areata. Here the sequenced sample was skin, taken at week 0. As DNA, the CDR3 is TGTGCCAGCAGCTTAAGGAACAGAGCCACAGATACGCAGTATTTT. It specifies CASSLRNRATDTQYF.